This T cell receptor (gamma chain) derives from a study of Vδ1+ human thymocytes. The sorted cells were CD3+ Vdelta1+ Vdelta2- thymocytes from alphabeta-depleted thymus. The junction had 16 bases not matched to a gene; V was cut back by 0 bases and J by 2 bases. The CDR3 is made up of 18 amino acids. CDR1 and CDR2 from the germline V gene are EGSNGY and YDSYNSKV. Notes on the study in general: Highly polyclonal TRG and TRD repertoires with Gaussian CDR3 length distributions appeared in thymus. Thymic delta-chain repertoires held roughly 20% Vdelta2 sequences and few Vdelta3, despite high sort purity. The authors advised highly purified populations and single-cell validation.

In its sample, this clone was seen a few times. The target antigen is unknown. Extracted RNA was reverse transcribed into cDNA. Pooled V-gene forward primers with one constant-region reverse primer generated the CDR3 amplicons by multiplex PCR. TCRdb re-processed the multiplex PCR reads using CATT. The sample includes tens of thousands of gamma-chain clones, 20% of them seen just once. The sample taken for sequencing was Vdelta1+ gamma-delta thymocytes from the thymus. Subset meaning: FACS-sorted CD3+ TCRalphabeta- TCRVdelta1+ TCRVdelta2- thymocytes. The receptor's source is a girl in the first two years of life who had congenital heart surgery. The chain is built from TRGV2 and TRGJ1 or TRGJ2. The CDR3 protein is CATWDGPFLSKHYYKKLF. CDR3 nucleotides: TGTGCCACCTGGGACGGGCCCTTTCTCTCTAAACATTATTATAAGAAACTCTTT.